Detailed here is one T cell receptor (beta chain). This sample stems from a study of monozygotic twins with inflammatory bowel disease. TCRdb reprocessed the 5' RACE reads and keeps a single row for each CDR3 protein, giving no DNA. In all, the sample yields 150,000 to 200,000 distinct CDR3 sequences. The CDR3 sequence is 12 residues long. Sequenced sample: blood. This TCR was recovered from a human donor with ulcerative colitis or Crohn's disease, or a healthy co-twin of an affected twin (not recorded which). The chain combines TRBV12-3 or TRBV12-4 with TRBJ2-7; as DNA is missing, the TRBD1 call by TCRdb cannot be tested. CDR3 sequence: CASSDRAYEQYF.